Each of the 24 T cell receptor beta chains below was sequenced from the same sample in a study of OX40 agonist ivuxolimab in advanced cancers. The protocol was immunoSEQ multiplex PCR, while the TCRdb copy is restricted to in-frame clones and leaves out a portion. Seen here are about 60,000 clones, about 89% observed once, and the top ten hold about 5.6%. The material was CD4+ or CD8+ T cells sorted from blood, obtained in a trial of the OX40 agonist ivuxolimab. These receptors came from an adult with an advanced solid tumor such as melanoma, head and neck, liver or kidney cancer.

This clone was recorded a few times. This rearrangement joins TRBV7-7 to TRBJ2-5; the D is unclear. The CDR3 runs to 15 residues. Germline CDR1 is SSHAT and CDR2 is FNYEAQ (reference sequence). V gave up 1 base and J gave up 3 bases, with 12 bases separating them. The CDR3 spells CASSLGRTAKETQYF. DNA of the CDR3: TGTGCCAGCAGCTTAGGTCGAACAGCCAAAGAGACCCAGTACTTC.

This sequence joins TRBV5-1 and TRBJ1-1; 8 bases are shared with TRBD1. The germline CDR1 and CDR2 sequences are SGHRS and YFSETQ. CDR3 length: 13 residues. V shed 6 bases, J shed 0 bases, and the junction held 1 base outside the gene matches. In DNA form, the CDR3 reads TGCGCCAGCACGGGACAGGTGAACACTGAAGCTTTCTTT. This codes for CASTGQVNTEAFF.

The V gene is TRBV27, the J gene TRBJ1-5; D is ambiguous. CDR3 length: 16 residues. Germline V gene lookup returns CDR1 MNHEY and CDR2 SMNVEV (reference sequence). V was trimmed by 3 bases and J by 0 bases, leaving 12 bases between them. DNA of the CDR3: TGTGCCAGCAGTTTTAGAGGCGGTGATAGCAATCAGCCCCAGCATTTT. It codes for CASSFRGGDSNQPQHF.

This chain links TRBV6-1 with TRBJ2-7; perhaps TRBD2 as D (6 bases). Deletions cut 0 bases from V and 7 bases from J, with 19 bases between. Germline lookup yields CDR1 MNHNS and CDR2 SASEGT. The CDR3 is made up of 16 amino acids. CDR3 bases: TGTGCCAGCAGTGAAGCGCTAGGACTACCCAGGGCTGAGCAGTACTTC. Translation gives CASSEALGLPRAEQYF.

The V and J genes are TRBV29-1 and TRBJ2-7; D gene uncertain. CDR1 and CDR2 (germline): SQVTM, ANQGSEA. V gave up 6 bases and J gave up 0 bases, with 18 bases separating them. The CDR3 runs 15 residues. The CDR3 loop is CSVKEYGVNSYEQYF. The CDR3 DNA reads TGCAGCGTCAAAGAATATGGAGTGAACTCCTACGAGCAGTACTTC.

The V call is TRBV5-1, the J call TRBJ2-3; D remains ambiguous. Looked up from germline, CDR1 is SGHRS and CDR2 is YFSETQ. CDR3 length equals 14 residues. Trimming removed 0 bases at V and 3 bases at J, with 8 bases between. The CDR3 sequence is CASSLVSLTDTQYF. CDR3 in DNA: TGCGCCAGCAGCTTGGTTAGTTTGACAGATACGCAGTATTTT.

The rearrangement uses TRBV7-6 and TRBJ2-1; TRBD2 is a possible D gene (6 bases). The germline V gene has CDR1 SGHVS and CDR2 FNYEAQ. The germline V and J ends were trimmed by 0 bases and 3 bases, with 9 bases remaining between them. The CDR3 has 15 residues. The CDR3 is CASSLALGGYNEQFF. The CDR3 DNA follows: TGTGCCAGCAGCTTAGCGCTGGGGGGCTACAATGAGCAGTTCTTC.

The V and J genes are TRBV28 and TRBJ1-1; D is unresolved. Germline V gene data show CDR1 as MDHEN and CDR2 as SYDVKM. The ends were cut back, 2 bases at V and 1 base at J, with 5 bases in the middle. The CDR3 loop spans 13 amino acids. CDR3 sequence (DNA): TGTGCCAGCAGTTTAGTTGCGAACACTGAAGCTTTCTTT. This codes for CASSLVANTEAFF. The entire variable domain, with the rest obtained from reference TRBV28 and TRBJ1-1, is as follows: DVKVTQSSRYLVKRTGEKVFLECVQDMDHENMFWYRQDPGLGLRLIYFSYDVKMKEKGDIPEGYSVSREKKERFSLILESASTNQTSMYLCASSLVANTEAFFGQGTRLTVV.

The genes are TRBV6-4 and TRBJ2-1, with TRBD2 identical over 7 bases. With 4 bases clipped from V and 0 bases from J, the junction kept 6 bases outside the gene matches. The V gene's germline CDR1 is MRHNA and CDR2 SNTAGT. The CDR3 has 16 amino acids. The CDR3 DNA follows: TGTGCCAGCAGTGCCTGGGGCGGGAGCTCCTACAATGAGCAGTTCTTC. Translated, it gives CASSAWGGSSYNEQFF.

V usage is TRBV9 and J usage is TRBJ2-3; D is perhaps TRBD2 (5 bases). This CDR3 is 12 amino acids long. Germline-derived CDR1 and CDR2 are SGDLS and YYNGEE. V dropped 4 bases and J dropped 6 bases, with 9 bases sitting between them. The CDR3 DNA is TGTGCCAGCAGCTTTAGGAGGGATACGCAGTATTTT. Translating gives CASSFRRDTQYF.

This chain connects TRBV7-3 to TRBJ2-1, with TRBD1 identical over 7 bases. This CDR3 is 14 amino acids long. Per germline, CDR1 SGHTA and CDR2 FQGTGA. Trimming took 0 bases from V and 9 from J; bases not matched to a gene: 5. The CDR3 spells CASSLTPGQSEQFF. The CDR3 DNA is TGTGCCAGCAGCTTAACGCCGGGACAGTCTGAGCAGTTCTTC.

The CDR3 sequence: CASSLAATGSTEAFF. CDR3 DNA: TGTGCCAGCAGCTTGGCGGCAACAGGGAGCACTGAAGCTTTCTTT. This chain joins TRBV5-4 and TRBJ1-1; D might be TRBD1 (6 bases). CDR3 length: 15 residues. Trimming stripped 0 bases from V and 4 bases from J, with 13 bases between. Germline V gene sequence: CDR1 SGHNT, CDR2 YYREEE (reference sequence).

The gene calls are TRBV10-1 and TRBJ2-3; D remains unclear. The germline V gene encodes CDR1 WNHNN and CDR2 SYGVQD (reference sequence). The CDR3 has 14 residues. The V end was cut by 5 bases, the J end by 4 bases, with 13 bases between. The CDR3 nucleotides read TGCGCCAGCAGTATGGGTCGTCGGGCAGATACGCAGTATTTT. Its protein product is CASSMGRRADTQYF.

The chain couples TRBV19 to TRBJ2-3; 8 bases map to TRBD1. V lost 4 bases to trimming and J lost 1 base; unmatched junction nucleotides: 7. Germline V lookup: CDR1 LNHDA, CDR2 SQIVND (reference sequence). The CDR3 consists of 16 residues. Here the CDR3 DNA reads TGTGCCAGTAGTAACCGGACAGGGACGGGCACAGATACGCAGTATTTT. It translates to CASSNRTGTGTDTQYF.

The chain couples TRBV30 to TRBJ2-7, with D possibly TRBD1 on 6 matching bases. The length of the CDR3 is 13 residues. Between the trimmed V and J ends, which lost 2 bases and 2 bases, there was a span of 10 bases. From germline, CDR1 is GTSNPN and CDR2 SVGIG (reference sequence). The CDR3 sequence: CAWSPRTAYEQYF. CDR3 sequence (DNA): TGTGCCTGGAGTCCTAGGACAGCCTACGAGCAGTACTTC.

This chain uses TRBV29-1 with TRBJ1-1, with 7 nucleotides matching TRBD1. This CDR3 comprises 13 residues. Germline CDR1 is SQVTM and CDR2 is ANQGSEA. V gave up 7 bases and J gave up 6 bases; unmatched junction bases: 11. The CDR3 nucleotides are TGCAGCGCGCACGACAGGGCGAGGCCTGAAGCTTTCTTT. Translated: CSAHDRARPEAFF.

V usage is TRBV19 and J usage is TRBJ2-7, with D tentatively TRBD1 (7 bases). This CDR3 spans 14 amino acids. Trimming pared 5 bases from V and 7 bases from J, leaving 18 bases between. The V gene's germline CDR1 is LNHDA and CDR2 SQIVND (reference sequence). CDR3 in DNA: TGTGCCAGTAGTGATCCAGGGGGGAGGAGGGAGCAGTACTTC. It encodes CASSDPGGRREQYF.

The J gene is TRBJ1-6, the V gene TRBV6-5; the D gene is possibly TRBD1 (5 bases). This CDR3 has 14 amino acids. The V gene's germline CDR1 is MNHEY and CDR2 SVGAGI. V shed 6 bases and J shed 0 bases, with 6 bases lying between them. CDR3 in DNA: TGTGCCAGCAGAGACAGCTCCTATAATTCACCCCTCCACTTT. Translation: CASRDSSYNSPLHF.

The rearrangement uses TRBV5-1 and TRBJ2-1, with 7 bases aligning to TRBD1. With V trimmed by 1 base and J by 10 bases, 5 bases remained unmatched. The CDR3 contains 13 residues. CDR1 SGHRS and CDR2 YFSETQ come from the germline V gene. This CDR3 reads CASSLTGTAEQFF. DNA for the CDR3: TGCGCCAGCAGCTTGACCGGGACAGCAGAGCAGTTCTTC.

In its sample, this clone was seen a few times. The CDR3 DNA reads as TGTGCCAGCAGCTTCGTTGCGGGGGGTTGGGAGACCCAGTACTTC. This sequence encodes CASSFVAGGWETQYF. The chain carries TRBV7-2 and TRBJ2-5, with 8 bases identical to TRBD2. CDR1 and CDR2 from the germline V gene are SGHTA and FQGNSA. This CDR3 has 15 amino acids. V lost 3 bases to trimming and J lost 5 bases; unmatched junction nucleotides: 8.

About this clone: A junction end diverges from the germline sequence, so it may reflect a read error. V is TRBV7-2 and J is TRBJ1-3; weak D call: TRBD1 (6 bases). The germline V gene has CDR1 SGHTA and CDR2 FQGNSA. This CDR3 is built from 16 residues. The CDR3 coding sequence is TGTGCCAGCGGCTTAGCGCATGGGGGCCCTGGAAACACCATATATTTT. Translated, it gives CASGLAHGGPGNTIYF.

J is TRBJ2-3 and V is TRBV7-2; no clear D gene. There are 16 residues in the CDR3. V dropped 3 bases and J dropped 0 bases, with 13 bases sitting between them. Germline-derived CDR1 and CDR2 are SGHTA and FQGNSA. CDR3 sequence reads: CASSFQWAGSTDTQYF. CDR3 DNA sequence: TGTGCCAGCAGCTTCCAGTGGGCCGGAAGCACAGATACGCAGTATTTT.

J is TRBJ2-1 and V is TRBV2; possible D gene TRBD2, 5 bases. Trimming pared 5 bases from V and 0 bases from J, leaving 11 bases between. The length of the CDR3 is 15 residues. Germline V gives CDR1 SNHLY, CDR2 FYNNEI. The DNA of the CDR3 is TGTGCCAGCAGTTGGCCGGGATACTCCTACAATGAGCAGTTCTTC. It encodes CASSWPGYSYNEQFF.

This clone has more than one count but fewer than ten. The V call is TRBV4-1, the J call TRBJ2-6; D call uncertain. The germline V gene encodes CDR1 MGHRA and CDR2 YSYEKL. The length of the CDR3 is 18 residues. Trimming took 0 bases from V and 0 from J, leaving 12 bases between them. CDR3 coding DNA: TGCGCCAGCAGCCAAGAAAGAGATGGGAACTCTGGGGCCAACGTCCTGACTTTC. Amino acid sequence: CASSQERDGNSGANVLTF.